This T cell receptor beta chain was found in a study of cytotoxic CD8 clonotypes in ibrutinib-treated CLL. Some clones are missing from TCRdb's copy, which holds only in-frame ones; the method was immunoSEQ multiplex PCR. Among over 100,000 clones listed, around 85% were seen once. V shed 2 bases and J shed 4 bases, with 20 bases lying between them. CDR3 length: 16 residues. Germline CDR1 is SQVTM and CDR2 is ANQGSEA. This clonotype originated in a human donor with chronic lymphocytic leukemia. V and J are TRBV29-1 and TRBJ1-2, with D unclear. The specimen comprised PBMCs, sampled after 24 months of ibrutinib treatment. The CDR3 loop reads CSVEFGEPPNIYGYTF. The CDR3 region has the DNA TGCAGCGTTGAATTCGGCGAACCTCCCAATATCTATGGCTACACCTTC. The full variable domain, its missing parts supplied by reference TRBV29-1 and TRBJ1-2, is SAVISQKPSRDICQRGTSLTIQCQVDSQVTMMFWYRQQPGQSLTLIATANQGSEATYESGFVIDKFPISRPNLTFSTLTVSNMSPEDSSIYLCSVEFGEPPNIYGYTFGSGTRLTVV.